Listed here are 17 T cell receptor beta chains from one sample, sequenced in a study of blood T cell repertoires in COVID-19. Only in-frame clones appear in the TCRdb table, and some are missing; sequencing was by immunoSEQ multiplex PCR. The sample yields about 140,000 clones, over 80% seen once. Specimen: PBMCs or T cells enriched from blood (not recorded which). Receptor source: a man in his 70s who had been exposed to COVID-19.

The rearrangement links TRBV5-4 to TRBJ1-1, with 8 nucleotides matching TRBD1. This CDR3 region has 12 residues. In germline, CDR1 is SGHNT, CDR2 YYREEE (reference sequence). With 9 bases clipped from V and 10 bases from J, the junction kept 11 bases outside the gene matches. CDR3 nucleotides: TGTGCCACCTCGGACAGGGAGGGGCGAGCTTTCTTT. Amino acid sequence: CATSDREGRAFF. The whole variable domain, filled in from reference TRBV5-4 and TRBJ1-1, reads ETGVTQSPTHLIKTRGQQVTLRCSSQSGHNTVSWYQQALGQGPQFIFQYYREEENGRGNFPPRFSGLQFPNYSSELNVNALELDDSALYLCATSDREGRAFFGQGTRLTVV.

The rearrangement uses TRBV11-2 and TRBJ2-3; 12 nucleotides align to TRBD1. V lost 6 bases, J lost 6 bases, and 7 bases stayed unmatched. There are 15 residues in the CDR3. The V gene's germline CDR1 is SGHAT and CDR2 FQNNGV. CDR3: CASRPGQGAGDTQYF. As DNA, the CDR3 is TGTGCCAGCAGACCGGGACAGGGGGCGGGGGATACGCAGTATTTT. The variable domain in full, completed from reference TRBV11-2 and TRBJ2-3, reads EAGVAQSPRYKIIEKRQSVAFWCNPISGHATLYWYQQILGQGPKLLIQFQNNGVVDDSQLPKDRFSAERLKGVDSTLKIQPAKLEDSAVYLCASRPGQGAGDTQYFGPGTRLTVL.

Comment on this clone: The sample contains more than one DNA sequence encoding this CDR3. V and J are TRBV5-1 and TRBJ1-2, with D possibly TRBD1 on 5 matching bases. The CDR3 has 14 residues. Trimming cost V 4 bases and J 3 bases, with 13 bases left between them. Per the germline V gene, CDR1 is SGHRS and CDR2 is YFSETQ. CDR3 sequence (DNA): TGCGCCAGCAGCCCGGGAGGGGTAGACTATGGCTACACCTTC. It encodes CASSPGGVDYGYTF.

The chain combines TRBV3-1 (or the pseudogene TRBV3-2) with TRBJ2-5, with D possibly TRBD1 on 6 matching bases. CDR3 size: 13 residues. Germline-derived CDR1 and CDR2 are LGHDT and YNNKEL (reference sequence). V lost 5 bases and J lost 4, with 11 bases in between. The CDR3 DNA is TGTGCCAGCAGCGCCTGGACAGCAGAGACCCAGTACTTC. It translates to CASSAWTAETQYF.

The rearrangement uses TRBV4-3 and TRBJ2-3; the match to TRBD2 covers 12 bases. Germline loops: CDR1 LGHNA, CDR2 YSLEER. Germline trimming cut 2 bases from V and 5 bases from J; bases unmatched to any gene: 8. CDR3 length: 17 amino acids. CDR3 nucleotides: TGCGCCAGCAGCCAATCCCCGACTAGCGGGGGTGGAGATACGCAGTATTTT. It specifies CASSQSPTSGGGDTQYF.

The chain uses TRBV29-1 and TRBJ2-1; tentative D call: TRBD1 (6 bases). The CDR3 covers 13 residues. Trimming left V 2 bases short and J 1 base short, with 6 bases between. Germline V gene sequence: CDR1 SQVTM, CDR2 ANQGSEA. CDR3 protein: CSVEQGSYNEQFF. The CDR3 DNA sequence: TGCAGCGTTGAACAGGGGTCCTACAATGAGCAGTTCTTC.

The gene calls are TRBV15 and TRBJ2-4; 7 bases align to TRBD2. CDR3 length: 16 amino acids. CDR1 and CDR2 from the germline V gene are LNHNV and YYDKDF (reference sequence). V shed 5 bases, J shed 1 base, and the junction held 8 bases outside the gene matches. The CDR3: CATSPGGYMAKNIQYF. The CDR3 nucleotides are TGTGCCACCAGCCCCGGGGGGTATATGGCCAAAAACATTCAGTACTTC.

This chain connects TRBV19 to TRBJ1-1; 10 positions match TRBD1. Germline V gene data show CDR1 as LNHDA and CDR2 as SQIVND (reference sequence). The CDR3 covers 16 residues. Trimming took 4 bases from V and 4 from J; bases not matched to a gene: 9. The CDR3 DNA is TGTGCCAGTAGTACGAGGGACAGGGGCGGGGGCACTGAAGCTTTCTTT. This codes for CASSTRDRGGGTEAFF.

J is TRBJ2-7 and V is TRBV6-5; TRBD1 agrees at 11 bases. This CDR3 has 16 amino acids. With 0 bases clipped from V and 3 bases from J, the junction kept 4 bases outside the gene matches. Germline CDR1 MNHEY, CDR2 SVGAGI. This CDR3 reads CASSYSRTGGNYEQYF. The CDR3 nucleotides read TGTGCCAGCAGTTACTCGAGGACAGGGGGCAACTACGAGCAGTACTTC.

This clone was recorded once. CDR3 nucleotides: TGCGCCAGCAGCCAGGGCCAGAGCCGGGAGGCGACCCAGTACTTC. Its translation is CASSQGQSREATQYF. The V call is TRBV4-3, the J call TRBJ2-5, with 7 bases aligning to TRBD2. J gave up 7 bases and V 3 bases, and 11 bases lay outside the gene matches. CDR1 and CDR2 from the germline V gene are LGHNA and YSLEER. The CDR3 is 15 amino acids.

The chain couples TRBV4-3 to TRBJ1-1; D unclear. V was trimmed by 0 bases and J by 5 bases, leaving 7 bases between them. Germline values: CDR1 LGHNA, CDR2 YSLEER. The CDR3 loop spans 13 amino acids. The CDR3 sequence: CASSQEARTEAFF. The DNA of the CDR3 is TGCGCCAGCAGCCAAGAAGCTCGAACTGAAGCTTTCTTT.

V usage is TRBV4-2 and J usage is TRBJ2-7, with 7 bases identical to TRBD1. Per germline, CDR1 LGHNA and CDR2 YNFKEQ. V lost 4 bases and J lost 3; bases outside the gene matches: 9. The CDR3 is 15 residues long. CDR3 sequence: CASSPTEQGIYEQYF. The CDR3 region has the DNA TGTGCCAGCAGCCCGACGGAACAGGGGATCTACGAGCAGTACTTC.

The CDR3 bases are TGCGCCAGCAGCTCAGGACAGGGATCCGGAAACACCATATATTTT. Translating it yields CASSSGQGSGNTIYF. The rearrangement links TRBV5-1 to TRBJ1-3, with 8 bases fitting TRBD1. Per the germline V gene, CDR1 is SGHRS and CDR2 is YFSETQ. The length of the CDR3 is 15 residues. Losses at the gene ends were 3 bases for V and 4 bases for J; bases not matched to a gene: 6.

This clone was recorded only once. J is TRBJ2-7 and V is TRBV6-5, with D unresolved. There are 13 residues in the CDR3. The V and J ends lost 6 bases and 2 bases respectively, with 11 bases between them. Germline lookup yields CDR1 MNHEY and CDR2 SVGAGI. The CDR3 loop reads CASSQLRTYEQYF. In DNA, the CDR3 is TGTGCCAGCAGCCAACTCAGGACCTACGAGCAGTACTTC.

V and J are TRBV27 and TRBJ1-1, with D possibly being TRBD1 (6 bases). From germline, CDR1 is MNHEY and CDR2 SMNVEV (reference sequence). The germline V and J ends were trimmed by 6 bases and 4 bases, with 12 bases remaining between them. The CDR3 has 13 residues. The CDR3 reads CASRSQGPTEAFF. CDR3 DNA: TGTGCCAGCAGATCACAGGGACCCACTGAAGCTTTCTTT.

The chain combines TRBV19 with TRBJ2-7; 7 bases line up with TRBD1. The germline V gene has CDR1 LNHDA and CDR2 SQIVND (reference sequence). The CDR3 totals 14 residues. V dropped 5 bases and J dropped 5; count of bases not matched to a gene: 9. CDR3 sequence: CASSYLGQGDEQYF. The CDR3 nucleotides read TGTGCCAGTAGTTACCTCGGGCAGGGGGACGAGCAGTACTTC.

This chain connects TRBV28 to TRBJ1-2; D perhaps matches TRBD1 (5 bases). This CDR3 is 14 amino acids long. Trimming took 8 bases from V and 6 from J, leaving 19 bases between them. In germline, CDR1 is MDHEN, CDR2 SYDVKM. CDR3 sequence: CASANDGRVDGYTF. DNA of the CDR3: TGTGCCAGCGCGAACGACGGCAGGGTCGATGGCTACACCTTC.